A selection of T cell receptor beta chains follows, all from one sample in a study of T cell responses to AZD1222 COVID-19 vaccine. Assay: immunoSEQ multiplex PCR; the TCRdb copy retains only in-frame clones and omits some. There are 130,000 to 150,000 clones in the sample; about 91% occur only once, and under 2% lies in the top ten. This material consisted of peripheral blood, taken on day 0 of AZD1222 vaccination. Receptor source: an adult in good health. Both conserved end residues are part of each CDR3. Fields, in order: J gene, V gene, D gene, clone size, CDR3 protein, CDR3 DNA. A D gene is named only where the DNA matches it firmly. Clone size, where shown, is once, few, many, or a class for clones that have expanded.

>TRBJ2-5|TRBV19|TRBD2|-
CASSGGLAGNDQETQYF
TGTGCCAGTAGTGGAGGACTAGCGGGGAATGACCAAGAGACCCAGTACTTC
>TRBJ2-2|TRBV3-1/TRBV3-2|-|-
CASSQGGGELFF
TGTGCCAGCAGCCAAGGCGGCGGGGAGCTGTTTTTT
>TRBJ1-1|TRBV19|TRBD1|-
CASNLDRANTEAFF
TGTGCCAGTAATCTGGACAGGGCCAACACTGAAGCTTTCTTT
>TRBJ2-7|TRBV28|-|-
CASRGPGPYEQYF
TGTGCCAGCAGAGGTCCAGGACCCTACGAGCAGTACTTC
>TRBJ1-1|TRBV10-3|TRBD1|-
CAIRDGQAGSTEAFF
TGTGCCATCAGAGATGGACAGGCAGGGAGCACTGAAGCTTTCTTT
>TRBJ2-1|TRBV4-2|TRBD2|-
CASSQVLAAHNEQFF
TGTGCCAGCAGCCAAGTACTAGCGGCCCACAATGAGCAGTTCTTC
>TRBJ2-1|TRBV5-1|-|-
CASSLVLGNNEQFF
TGCGCCAGCAGCTTGGTTTTGGGGAACAATGAGCAGTTCTTC
>TRBJ2-3|TRBV19|-|few
CASSIGDTQYF
TGTGCCAGTAGTATTGGAGATACGCAGTATTTT
>TRBJ1-2|TRBV10-3|TRBD1|-
CAIREGAGEDYGYTF
TGTGCCATCAGGGAGGGGGCAGGGGAGGACTATGGCTACACCTTC
>TRBJ1-2|TRBV4-3|TRBD1|-
CASSPQGAAGLYGYTF
TGCGCCAGCAGCCCACAGGGGGCCGCCGGGTTGTATGGCTACACCTTC
>TRBJ1-2|TRBV12-3/TRBV12-4|-|once
CASSPLQSYGYTF
TGTGCCAGCAGTCCCCTACAGAGCTATGGCTACACCTTC
>TRBJ2-1|TRBV4-3|TRBD2|few
CASSPSAAGDYNEQFF
TGCGCCAGCAGCCCAAGCGCAGCGGGGGATTACAATGAGCAGTTCTTC
>TRBJ2-5|TRBV18|-|-
CASSLDSPKETQYF
TGTGCCAGCTCCCTGGACAGCCCTAAGGAGACCCAGTACTTC
>TRBJ1-1|TRBV11-2|-|-
CASSLDPEMNTEAFF
TGTGCCAGCAGCTTAGACCCCGAGATGAACACTGAAGCTTTCTTT
>TRBJ1-5|TRBV6-1|TRBD1|-
CASSEVGTGGHQPQHF
TGTGCCAGCAGTGAAGTTGGGACAGGGGGCCATCAGCCCCAGCATTTT
>TRBJ2-1|TRBV5-1|TRBD1|-
CASSLEQGMYNEQFF
TGCGCCAGCAGCTTGGAACAGGGGATGTACAATGAGCAGTTCTTC
>TRBJ1-4|TRBV5-1|-|-
CASSSWIGEKLFF
TGCGCCAGCAGCTCGTGGATAGGGGAAAAACTGTTTTTT
>TRBJ1-2|TRBV12-3/TRBV12-4|-|-
CASSFQVEGYTF
TGTGCCAGCAGTTTCCAGGTGGAGGGCTACACCTTC
>TRBJ2-7|TRBV3-1/TRBV3-2|-|-
CASSQDGPTGGLPSEQYF
TGTGCCAGCAGCCAAGACGGGCCAACCGGGGGCCTCCCTAGCGAGCAGTACTTC
>TRBJ2-3|TRBV7-2|TRBD2|few
CASSFGGGRDTQYF
TGTGCCAGCAGCTTCGGGGGGGGAAGGGATACGCAGTATTTT
>TRBJ2-5|TRBV6-5|-|-
CASTGGQRQETQYF
TGTGCCAGCACCGGGGGACAGCGCCAAGAGACCCAGTACTTC
>TRBJ1-2|TRBV25-1|-|-
CASSEFSAASYTF
TGTGCCAGCAGTGAATTTTCGGCGGCAAGCTACACCTTC
>TRBJ2-3|TRBV6-5|TRBD1|-
CASRRQGRTDTQYF
TGTGCCAGCAGGAGACAGGGGCGCACAGATACGCAGTATTTT
>TRBJ2-3|TRBV27|-|-
CASSLSTSTDTQYF
TGTGCCAGCAGTTTATCCACTAGCACAGATACGCAGTATTTT
>TRBJ2-2|TRBV2|TRBD1|-
CASSYQGVDTGELFF
TGTGCCAGCAGTTACCAGGGGGTGGACACCGGGGAGCTGTTTTTT
>TRBJ1-2|TRBV6-6|-|-
CASSTTVYGYTF
TGTGCCAGCAGTACGACCGTCTATGGCTACACCTTC
>TRBJ1-5|TRBV2|-|-
CASSERGPQPQHF
TGTGCCAGCAGTGAACGAGGACCTCAGCCCCAGCATTTT
>TRBJ2-6|TRBV3-1/TRBV3-2|TRBD1|-
CASSHPGQGSGANVLTF
TGTGCCAGCAGCCACCCGGGACAGGGAAGTGGGGCCAACGTCCTGACTTTC